The clone carrying this T cell receptor (beta chain) was recorded a few times. What it binds is not known. TCRdb ran MiXCR on the 5' RACE reads and lists one entry per CDR3 protein. The sample includes about 130,000 distinct CDR3 sequences, about 7% of them seen just once. The sample is drawn from a study of CD8 T cells in ankylosing spondylitis. Study-wide points: Ankylosing spondylitis blood appeared to be characterized by a TCR beta motif of eight highly homologous variants. The study looked at matched synovial fluid samples from ankylosing spondylitis patients. Disease-linked clones were reported to be significantly enriched there. Previous work reported some of these motif variants in the synovial fluid and blood of reactive arthritis. A CD8+ phenotype characterized the disease-linked clones, which were relatively rare in peripheral blood.

The CDR3 length is 14 residues. Germline assignment: CDR1 SGHRS and CDR2 YFSETQ. The germline V and J ends were trimmed by 4 bases and 8 bases, with 16 bases remaining between them. This chain joins TRBV5-1 and TRBJ2-1; D is undetermined. The sequencing sample was made of blood, either unsorted or a sorted T cell fraction (not recorded which). This clonotype was sampled from a male donor with ankylosing spondylitis or in good health (not recorded which). In DNA form, the CDR3 reads TGCGCCAGCAGCCTGGATCTTCTAAGCTATGAGCAGTTCTTC. This codes for CASSLDLLSYEQFF.